Below, 6 T cell receptor beta chains from the same sample are listed, as sequenced in a study of blood T cell repertoires in COVID-19. Assay used: immunoSEQ multiplex PCR; TCRdb lists only in-frame clones, some missing. The table has 250,000 or so clones, approximately 80% seen once; the top ten hold 6% to 7%. The sample was peripheral blood. The receptors come from a woman aged 55-69 years with active or convalescent COVID-19.

The genes are TRBV19 and TRBJ2-3, with 7 bases that match TRBD1. Germline CDR1 reads LNHDA; CDR2 reads SQIVND (reference sequence). V lost 6 bases to trimming and J lost 0 bases; unmatched junction nucleotides: 9. CDR3 length: 16 amino acids. The CDR3 sequence is CASSRGTVTSTDTQYF. The CDR3 DNA follows: TGTGCCAGTAGCCGAGGGACAGTTACTAGCACAGATACGCAGTATTTT.

CDR3 in DNA: TGTGCCAGCAGCTCACTGGACAGGGAGGGGACCCAGTACTTC. It codes for CASSSLDREGTQYF. The rearrangement uses TRBV7-2 and TRBJ2-5, with D tentatively TRBD1 (8 bases). Germline assignment: CDR1 SGHTA and CDR2 FQGNSA. Trimming removed 4 bases at V and 7 bases at J, with 16 bases between. The CDR3 contains 14 residues.

This clone was detected once. V is TRBV7-9 and J is TRBJ1-1; TRBD1 aligns across 10 bases. The V segment lost 5 bases and the J segment 5 bases; nucleotides outside the gene matches: 11. The CDR3 is 16 residues long. Germline V gene lookup returns CDR1 SEHNR and CDR2 FQNEAQ (reference sequence). The CDR3 bases are TGTGCCAGCAGCCGCATAGACAGGGGGCGAGGGACTGAAGCTTTCTTT. This sequence encodes CASSRIDRGRGTEAFF.

The chain couples TRBV5-1 to TRBJ2-6, with D perhaps matching TRBD1 (6 bases). The CDR3 contains 17 residues. Germline V lookup: CDR1 SGHRS, CDR2 YFSETQ. V was pared by 5 bases and J by 1 base, with 16 bases between. CDR3 loop: CASRAGTTGSGANVLTF. DNA of the CDR3: TGCGCCAGCAGAGCTGGGACAACTGGTTCTGGGGCCAACGTCCTGACTTTC.

The V gene is TRBV2, the J gene TRBJ1-5, with no clear D. V lost 7 bases to trimming and J lost 4 bases, with 14 bases between them. CDR1 SNHLY and CDR2 FYNNEI come from the germline V gene. The CDR3 totals 14 residues. DNA of the CDR3: TGTGCCAGCAACCCCCAAGGAGGAAATCAGCCCCAGCATTTT. This gives the protein CASNPQGGNQPQHF.

The chain uses TRBV6-4 and TRBJ2-7; D is ambiguous. The length of the CDR3 is 15 residues. The germline V gene has CDR1 MRHNA and CDR2 SNTAGT. The CDR3 here is CASSAPQPKSYERYV. CDR3 coding DNA: TGTGCCAGCAGTGCCCCCCAACCCAAGAGCTACGAGCGGTACGTC.